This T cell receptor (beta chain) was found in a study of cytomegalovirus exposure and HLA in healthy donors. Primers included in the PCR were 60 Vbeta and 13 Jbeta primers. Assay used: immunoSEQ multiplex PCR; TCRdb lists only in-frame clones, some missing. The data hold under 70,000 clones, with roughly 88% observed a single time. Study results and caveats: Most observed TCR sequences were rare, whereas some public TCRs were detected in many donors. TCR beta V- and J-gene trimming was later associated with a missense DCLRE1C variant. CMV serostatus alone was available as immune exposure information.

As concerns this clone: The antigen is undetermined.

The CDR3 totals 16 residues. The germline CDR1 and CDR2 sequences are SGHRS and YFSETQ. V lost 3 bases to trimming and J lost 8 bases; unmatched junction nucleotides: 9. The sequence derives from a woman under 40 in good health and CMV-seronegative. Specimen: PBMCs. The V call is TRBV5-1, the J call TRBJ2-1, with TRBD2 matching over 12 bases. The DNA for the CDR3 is TGCGCCAGCAGCTGGGACCTAGCGGGAGGGAGTTATGAGCAGTTCTTC. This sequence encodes CASSWDLAGGSYEQFF. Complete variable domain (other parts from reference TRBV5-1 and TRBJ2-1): KAGVTQTPRYLIKTRGQQVTLSCSPISGHRSVSWYQQTPGQGLQFLFEYFSETQRNKGNFPGRFSGRQFSNSRSEMNVSTLELGDSALYLCASSWDLAGGSYEQFFGPGTRLTVL.